The clone carrying this T cell receptor (beta chain) has a handful of counts. Its antigen is undetermined. Both 60 Vbeta primers and 13 Jbeta primers went into the PCR. The data were produced by immunoSEQ multiplex PCR, yet TCRdb's version contains in-frame clones alone and is incomplete. The sample gives fewer than 150,000 clones, 65% to 85% of which show up once; approximately 0.22% is in the top ten. These data are taken from a study of cytomegalovirus exposure and HLA in healthy donors. Study-wide results and caveats: A later analysis appeared to link common viral pathogens to several of the most significant clusters.

Germline CDR1 and CDR2: SGHTA and FQGTGA. The V and J ends lost 3 bases and 8 bases respectively, with 11 bases between them. The CDR3 is made up of 13 amino acids. The source is a man aged 50-59 years in good health and CMV-seronegative. V gene TRBV7-3 combines with J gene TRBJ1-5; the D is unclear. The sequenced sample consisted of PBMCs. CDR3 nucleotides: TGTGCCAGCAGCTTCCTCCCCGGGGAGCCCCAGCATTTT. This sequence encodes CASSFLPGEPQHF.